This TCR beta chain was sequenced in a study of cytomegalovirus exposure and HLA in healthy donors. The study ran its PCR with 60 Vbeta and 13 Jbeta primers. The assay was immunoSEQ multiplex PCR, and TCRdb's table has in-frame clones only and misses some. The table lists some 94,000 clones, around 77% of them singletons. CDR1 and CDR2 from the germline V gene are SQVTM and ANQGSEA. The CDR3 is made up of 13 amino acids. The ends were cut back, 6 bases at V and 0 bases at J, with 9 bases in the middle. The clonotype originates from a man between 40 and 49 years old in good health and CMV-seronegative. The chain employs TRBV29-1 and TRBJ1-3; D is uncertain. Specimen: PBMCs. The CDR3 DNA is TGCAGCGTGGCCTACAGCTCTGGAAACACCATATATTTT. This codes for CSVAYSSGNTIYF.